Following are 14 T cell receptor beta chains from one sample sequenced in a study of blood T cell repertoires in COVID-19. Method: immunoSEQ multiplex PCR; TCRdb's copy keeps in-frame clones and lacks some. The sample carries approximately 230,000 clones, around 89% recorded once. The sequencing sample was made of PBMCs or T cells enriched from blood (not recorded which). Every receptor here comes from a woman under 40 who had recovered from COVID-19.

CDR3 nucleotide sequence: TGTGCCAGCAGCGTAGCTAAAGGGGGCCGGGCCTATGGCTACACCTTC. Translating it yields CASSVAKGGRAYGYTF. The chain is built from TRBV9 and TRBJ1-2, with 7 bases fitting TRBD1. The CDR3 extends over 16 amino acids. Trimming removed 0 bases from V and 4 bases from J; junction bases left unmatched: 9. CDR1 and CDR2 (germline): SGDLS, YYNGEE.

The chain is built from TRBV14 and TRBJ2-1; perhaps TRBD2 as D (5 bases). CDR1 and CDR2 from the germline V gene are SGHDN and FVKESK. Trimming left V 1 base short and J 13 bases short, with 8 bases between. This CDR3 comprises 11 residues. For the CDR3, the DNA is TGTGCCAGCAGCCAAGTGGGAGAACAGTTCTTC. Protein sequence: CASSQVGEQFF.

This chain connects TRBV11-2 to TRBJ2-7; tentative D call: TRBD2 (5 bases). Looked up from germline, CDR1 is SGHAT and CDR2 is FQNNGV. CDR3 size: 12 residues. Trimming took off 6 bases at V and 3 bases at J, with 9 bases between the two ends. The CDR3 sequence: CASREAGYEQYF. Here the CDR3 DNA reads TGTGCCAGCAGGGAGGCGGGCTACGAGCAGTACTTC.

This chain connects TRBV2 to TRBJ1-2, with a possible D match to TRBD1 (6 bases). The V end was cut by 7 bases, the J end by 7 bases, with 16 bases between. CDR1 is SNHLY and CDR2 is FYNNEI in the germline V gene. The CDR3 contains 13 residues. DNA of the CDR3: TGTGCCAGCAAACTGGGGGGGCTGAGTGGCTACACCTTC. Translation gives CASKLGGLSGYTF.

J is TRBJ1-4 and V is TRBV9; TRBD1 matches 7 bases. Trimming cost V 3 bases and J 5 bases; bases outside gene matches: 7. The CDR3 is 15 amino acids. Germline V gene lookup returns CDR1 SGDLS and CDR2 YYNGEE. The CDR3 reads CASSARDSYNEKLFF. CDR3 sequence (DNA): TGTGCCAGCAGCGCCAGGGACAGCTACAATGAAAAACTGTTTTTT.

The chain is built from TRBV29-1 and TRBJ1-5, with 7 bases identical to TRBD1. CDR1 and CDR2 (germline): SQVTM, ANQGSEA. The CDR3 has 12 residues. Germline trimming cut 6 bases from V and 3 bases from J; bases unmatched to any gene: 2. CDR3 nucleotides: TGCAGCGTGCAGGGGGTCAATCAGCCCCAGCATTTT. Translation: CSVQGVNQPQHF.

The chain uses TRBV6-5 and TRBJ2-7; the D is unclear. CDR3 length: 12 amino acids. The V end lost 3 bases, the J end lost 3 bases, and 6 bases lay between the germline ends. Per germline, CDR1 MNHEY and CDR2 SVGAGI. CDR3 amino acids: CASSYTVYEQYF. The DNA of the CDR3 is TGTGCCAGCAGTTATACAGTCTACGAGCAGTACTTC.

The chain links TRBV28 to TRBJ2-7, with no clear D. In germline, CDR1 is MDHEN, CDR2 SYDVKM. The V and J ends lost 6 bases and 1 base respectively, with 4 bases between them. This CDR3 is built from 11 residues. The CDR3 loop reads CASRSSYEQYF. CDR3 bases: TGTGCCAGCAGGTCTTCCTACGAGCAGTACTTC.

The chain combines TRBV28 with TRBJ1-3, with 10 bases lining up with TRBD1. The CDR3 is 16 residues long. Trimming removed 5 bases from V and 2 bases from J; junction bases left unmatched: 6. CDR1 MDHEN and CDR2 SYDVKM come from the germline V gene. The CDR3 sequence is CASSRSGTGAGNTIYF. CDR3 in DNA: TGTGCCAGCAGTCGGTCCGGGACAGGGGCTGGAAACACCATATATTTT.

This clone has only one observation. The chain carries TRBV28 and TRBJ1-1; no clear D. Per the germline V gene, CDR1 is MDHEN and CDR2 is SYDVKM. The germline V and J ends were trimmed by 1 base and 2 bases, with 8 bases remaining between them. The CDR3 loop spans 14 amino acids. CDR3 coding DNA: TGTGCCAGCAGTTTATCAGTCACCAACACTGAAGCTTTCTTT. Translation gives CASSLSVTNTEAFF.

Only one count was recorded for this clone. The chain employs TRBV30 and TRBJ1-1; 9 nucleotides line up with TRBD1. CDR1 and CDR2 (germline): GTSNPN, SVGIG (reference sequence). The length of the CDR3 is 16 residues. The J segment lost 5 bases and the V segment lost 4 bases, leaving 14 bases of the junction unmatched. CDR3 region: CAWNPGQGMRGTEAFF. The CDR3 nucleotides read TGTGCCTGGAATCCAGGACAGGGGATGAGGGGAACTGAAGCTTTCTTT.

The chain is built from TRBV28 and TRBJ2-3; no clear D gene. The CDR3 has 12 residues. Trimming pared 6 bases from V and 6 bases from J, leaving 10 bases between. Looked up from germline, CDR1 is MDHEN and CDR2 is SYDVKM. The CDR3 bases are TGTGCCAGCAGCTCCCTCGGTGATACGCAGTATTTT. It translates to CASSSLGDTQYF.

This rearrangement joins TRBV9 to TRBJ2-1; possibly TRBD2 for D (6 bases). Germline lookup yields CDR1 SGDLS and CDR2 YYNGEE. The CDR3 spans 16 residues. V was shortened by 0 bases and J by 1 base, with 11 bases between the two germline ends. In DNA form, the CDR3 reads TGTGCCAGCAGCGTAGGCAGCGGGCTTTCCTACAATGAGCAGTTCTTC. As protein: CASSVGSGLSYNEQFF.

This clone was seen only a few times. This sample includes further DNA sequences coding for the same CDR3. V usage is TRBV27 and J usage is TRBJ2-2; 8 positions agree with TRBD2. Trimming at V came to 2 bases and at J to 7 bases, leaving 15 bases not matched to a gene. The germline CDR1 and CDR2 sequences are MNHEY and SMNVEV (reference sequence). The CDR3 length is 18 residues. The CDR3 nucleotides are TGTGCCAGCAGTTTACGGCGGATGGTAGCGGGACGTGACGGGGAGCTGTTTTTT. As protein: CASSLRRMVAGRDGELFF.